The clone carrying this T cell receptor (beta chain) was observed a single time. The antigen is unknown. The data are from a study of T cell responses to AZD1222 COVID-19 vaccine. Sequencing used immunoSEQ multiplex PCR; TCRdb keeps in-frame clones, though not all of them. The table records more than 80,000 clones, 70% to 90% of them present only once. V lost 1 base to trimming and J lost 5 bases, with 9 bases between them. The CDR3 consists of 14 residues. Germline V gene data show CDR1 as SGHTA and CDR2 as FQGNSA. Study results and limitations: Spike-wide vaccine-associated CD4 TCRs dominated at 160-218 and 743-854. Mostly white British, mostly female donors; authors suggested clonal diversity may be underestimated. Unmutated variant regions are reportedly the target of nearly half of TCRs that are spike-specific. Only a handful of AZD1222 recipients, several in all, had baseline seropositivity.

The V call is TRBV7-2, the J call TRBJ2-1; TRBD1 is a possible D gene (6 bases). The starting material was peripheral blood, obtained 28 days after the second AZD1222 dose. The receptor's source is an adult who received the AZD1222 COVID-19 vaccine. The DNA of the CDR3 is TGTGCCAGCAGCTTAGGGGGGCCCAACAATGAGCAGTTCTTC. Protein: CASSLGGPNNEQFF.